The clone carrying this T cell receptor beta chain was seen a single time. 13 Jbeta primers and 60 Vbeta primers were used for the PCR. Using immunoSEQ multiplex PCR, the repertoire was profiled, and TCRdb retains in-frame clones only, with some absent. The sample shows about 220,000 clones, over 80% of them seen only once. The record originates from a study of cytomegalovirus exposure and HLA in healthy donors. Donors counted as nominally healthy when sampled, yet unrecorded immune exposures were likely. Trimming cost V 5 bases and J 10 bases, with 12 bases left between them. Germline CDR1 reads SGHAT; CDR2 reads FQNNGV. This CDR3 contains 13 residues.

This clonotype was obtained from a boy aged 2 to 10 in good health and CMV-seronegative. Source material: PBMCs. The rearrangement uses TRBV11-2 and TRBJ1-6; maybe TRBD1 (6 bases). The DNA of the CDR3 is TGTGCCAGCAGCCCGGAGACAGGATCACCCCTCCACTTT. It is translated as CASSPETGSPLHF.